The rows below give T cell receptor beta chains drawn from one sample of a study of blood T cell repertoires in COVID-19. Assay: immunoSEQ multiplex PCR; the TCRdb copy retains only in-frame clones and omits some. The sample records roughly 70,000 clones, 65% to 85% being singletons. Sequenced material: peripheral blood. The receptors come from a man aged 60-69 years with COVID-19, enrolled during active disease. Each CDR3 is given with its conserved first and last residue. D genes are given only for firm matches. Rows may omit the clone size; those that give it use once, few, many or a size class.

D,J,V,size,CDR3,DNA
-,TRBJ2-7,TRBV5-6,-,CASSLARGAYEQYF,TGTGCCAGCAGCTTGGCCCGGGGGGCATACGAGCAGTACTTC
-,TRBJ1-1,TRBV5-1,-,CASRPGITAGVTEAFF,TGCGCCAGCAGGCCCGGGATCACGGCCGGGGTCACTGAAGCTTTCTTT
TRBD2,TRBJ2-7,TRBV18,-,CASRGGDHEQYF,TGTGCCAGCCGCGGGGGGGATCACGAGCAGTACTTC
TRBD2,TRBJ2-1,TRBV14,medium-sized,CASSPTGRSSYNEQFF,TGTGCCAGCAGCCCCACCGGGAGGAGCTCCTACAATGAGCAGTTCTTC
TRBD2,TRBJ2-3,TRBV20-1,-,CSASTPSGGTSDTQYF,TGCAGTGCTAGTACCCCTAGCGGGGGGACTTCAGATACGCAGTATTTT
-,TRBJ1-6,TRBV6-2/TRBV6-3,-,CASSYRGSSPLHF,TGTGCCAGCAGTTACAGGGGAAGTTCACCCCTCCACTTT
-,TRBJ2-1,TRBV4-1,-,CASSQDGMSGNEQFF,TGCGCCAGCAGCCAAGATGGTATGAGCGGCAATGAGCAGTTCTTC
-,TRBJ2-7,TRBV6-5,-,CASSYSSGAPYEQYF,TGTGCCAGCAGTTACTCGAGTGGGGCCCCCTACGAGCAGTACTTC
TRBD2,TRBJ2-3,TRBV19,-,CASRGEGTDTQYF,TGTGCCAGTAGGGGGGAGGGTACAGATACGCAGTATTTT
TRBD1,TRBJ1-2,TRBV28,-,CASSSPGDSGYTF,TGTGCCAGCAGTTCCCCGGGGGACAGCGGCTACACCTTC
-,TRBJ2-3,TRBV29-1,-,CSVEDAFRRSTDTQYF,TGCAGCGTTGAAGACGCCTTCAGGAGGTCCACAGATACGCAGTATTTT
TRBD2,TRBJ2-7,TRBV11-3,few,CASSFQGTSASYEQYF,TGTGCCAGCAGCTTCCAAGGGACTAGCGCCTCCTACGAGCAGTACTTC
TRBD2,TRBJ2-3,TRBV4-1,-,CASSQALAGGSADTQYF,TGCGCCAGCAGCCAAGCGCTAGCGGGGGGATCGGCAGATACGCAGTATTTT
-,TRBJ1-1,TRBV5-1,-,CASSLHGQGTEAFF,TGCGCCAGCAGCTTACACGGTCAGGGCACTGAAGCTTTCTTT
-,TRBJ1-5,TRBV12-3/TRBV12-4,few,CASSSLYQPQHF,TGTGCCAGCAGTTCCCTCTATCAGCCCCAGCATTTT